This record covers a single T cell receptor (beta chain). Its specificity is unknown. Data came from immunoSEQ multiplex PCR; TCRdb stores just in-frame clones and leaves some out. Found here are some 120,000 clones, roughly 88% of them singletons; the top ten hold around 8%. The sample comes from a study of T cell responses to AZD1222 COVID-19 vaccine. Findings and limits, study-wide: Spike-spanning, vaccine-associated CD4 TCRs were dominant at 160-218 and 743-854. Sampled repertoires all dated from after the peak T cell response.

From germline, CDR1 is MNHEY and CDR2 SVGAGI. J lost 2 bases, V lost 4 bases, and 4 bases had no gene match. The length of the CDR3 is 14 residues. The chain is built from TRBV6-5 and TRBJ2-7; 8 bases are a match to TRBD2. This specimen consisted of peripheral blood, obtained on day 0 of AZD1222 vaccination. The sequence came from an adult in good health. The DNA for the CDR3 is TGTGCCAGCAGTTCCGGGAGGGTAACCTACGAGCAGTACTTC. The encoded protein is CASSSGRVTYEQYF.